This TCR beta chain originates from a study of T-cell memory formation after mild COVID-19. General study points: The pre-infection memory compartment contained some responding clones, suggesting cross-reactive memory joined. CD4/CD8 balance characterized clones contracting day 15 to 85, and CD4+ skew characterized later expanders. Nothing showed for sure that second-wave clones peaking on day 37 were SARS-CoV-2 specific.

The germline V gene encodes CDR1 SGHNT and CDR2 YENEEA. The V and J ends lost 8 bases and 3 bases respectively, with 20 bases between them. The CDR3 has 15 amino acids. About this clonotype itself: Its specificity is unknown.

TCRdb re-analysed the 5' RACE reads in MiXCR, keeping a single row per CDR3 protein. The sample lists a few hundred thousand distinct CDR3 sequences; approximately 30% were seen once. The chain uses TRBV11-3 and TRBJ2-7; TRBD2 is a possible D gene (6 bases). Sequencing used PBMCs or a T cell subset sorted from them (not recorded which). This TCR was sampled from an adult woman who had mild COVID-19 (a few samples of this study predate the infection). Cell type and time point are not known. DNA of the CDR3: TGTGCCAGCGGAAAAGACCGGGACTCCTACTACGAGCAGTACTTC. As protein: CASGKDRDSYYEQYF.